Included here is one T cell receptor (beta chain) sequence, with context. The antigen is unknown. The data belong to a study of cytomegalovirus exposure and HLA in healthy donors. Study-level points and caveats: CMV serostatus was the only recorded immune exposure for donors.

Germline V gene lookup returns CDR1 SGDLS and CDR2 YYNGEE. This CDR3 contains 14 residues. V gave up 0 bases and J gave up 4 bases, with 11 bases separating them. The PCR was carried out with 60 Vbeta primers and 13 Jbeta primers. Here immunoSEQ multiplex PCR was the method, and the copy in TCRdb shows in-frame clones only, minus some. The table records approximately 200,000 clones, 75% to 80% of them present only once. V gene TRBV9 combines with J gene TRBJ2-7; tentatively, D is TRBD2 (5 bases). The TCR comes from a man younger than 30 in good health and CMV-seronegative. The sequenced material came from PBMCs. For the CDR3, the DNA is TGTGCCAGCAGCGTAGGGGGAGTAGAGTACGAGCAGTACTTC. Encoded protein: CASSVGGVEYEQYF. Combining the CDR3 with reference TRBV9 and TRBJ2-7 gives the whole variable domain DSGVTQTPKHLITATGQRVTLRCSPRSGDLSVYWYQQSLDQGLQFLIQYYNGEERAKGNILERFSAQQFPDLHSELNLSSLELGDSALYFCASSVGGVEYEQYFGPGTRLTVT.